This TCR beta chain was captured in a study of cytomegalovirus exposure and HLA in healthy donors. Points from the study as a whole: Later analysis showed most CMV-associated TCR beta chains appearing HLA-restricted. Rare TCR sequences dominated, though some public TCRs recurred in many donors.

With respect to this clone: Its antigen is as yet unknown.

Germline CDR1 is SGDLS and CDR2 is YYNGEE. V was shortened by 5 bases and J by 4 bases, with 9 bases between the two germline ends. This CDR3 comprises 12 residues. The PCR ran on 60 Vbeta and 13 Jbeta primers. Clones were sequenced by immunoSEQ multiplex PCR, and TCRdb holds only the in-frame ones, with some missing. The repertoire has some 98,000 clones, about 81% of them found once; the top ten carry more than 1.4%. The sequenced sample consisted of PBMCs. This TCR was recovered from a man aged 35 to 55 in good health and CMV-seronegative. This chain links TRBV9 with TRBJ2-5, with D possibly TRBD1 on 5 matching bases. DNA of the CDR3: TGTGCCAGCAGAGGGGCCACAGAGACCCAGTACTTC. Translating it yields CASRGATETQYF. Full variable domain (remainder filled in from reference TRBV9 and TRBJ2-5): DSGVTQTPKHLITATGQRVTLRCSPRSGDLSVYWYQQSLDQGLQFLIQYYNGEERAKGNILERFSAQQFPDLHSELNLSSLELGDSALYFCASRGATETQYFGPGTRLLVL.